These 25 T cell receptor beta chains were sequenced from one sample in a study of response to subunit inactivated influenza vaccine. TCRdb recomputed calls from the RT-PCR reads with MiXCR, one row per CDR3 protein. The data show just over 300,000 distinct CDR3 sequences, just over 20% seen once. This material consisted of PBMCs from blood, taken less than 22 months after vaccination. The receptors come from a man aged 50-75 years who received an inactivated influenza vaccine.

In DNA, the CDR3 is TGCAGTGCCCCGGGTCCGGGGACGACAGATACGCAGTATTTT. Protein sequence: CSAPGPGTTDTQYF. The gene calls are TRBV20-1 and TRBJ2-3; perhaps D is TRBD1 or TRBD2 (5 bases each). With 6 bases removed from V and 3 bases from J, the gap between germline ends came to 16 bases. Germline V gene data show CDR1 as DFQATT and CDR2 as SNEGSKA (reference sequence). CDR3 length: 14 residues.

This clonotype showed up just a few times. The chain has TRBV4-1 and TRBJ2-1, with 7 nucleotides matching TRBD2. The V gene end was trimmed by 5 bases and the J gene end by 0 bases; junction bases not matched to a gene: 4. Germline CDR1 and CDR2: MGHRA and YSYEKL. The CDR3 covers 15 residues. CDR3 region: CASSFRLASYNEQFF. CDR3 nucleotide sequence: TGCGCCAGCAGCTTTCGACTAGCCTCCTACAATGAGCAGTTCTTC.

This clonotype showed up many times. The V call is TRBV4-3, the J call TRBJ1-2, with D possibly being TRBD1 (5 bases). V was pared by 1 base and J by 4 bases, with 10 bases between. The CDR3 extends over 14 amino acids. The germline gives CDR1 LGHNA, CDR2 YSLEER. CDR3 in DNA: TGCGCCAGCAGCCAAGCTTTCGGGGGCTATGGCTACACCTTC. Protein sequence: CASSQAFGGYGYTF.

CDR3 sequence: CASSPARGGGELFF. DNA for the CDR3: TGTGCCAGCAGCCCGGCGCGGGGTGGCGGGGAGCTGTTTTTT. This chain connects TRBV5-5 to TRBJ2-2; D perhaps matches TRBD2 (6 bases). V lost 4 bases and J 7 bases, leaving 14 bases between the germline ends. This CDR3 is built from 14 residues. The V gene's germline CDR1 is SGHKS and CDR2 YYEKEE (reference sequence).

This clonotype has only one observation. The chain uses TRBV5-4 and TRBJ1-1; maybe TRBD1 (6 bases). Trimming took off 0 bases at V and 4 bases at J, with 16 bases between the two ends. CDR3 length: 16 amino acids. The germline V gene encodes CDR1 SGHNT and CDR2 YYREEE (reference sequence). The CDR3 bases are TGTGCCAGCAGCTTGGGTATACAAGGGGGGGCCACTGAAGCTTTCTTT. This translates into CASSLGIQGGATEAFF.

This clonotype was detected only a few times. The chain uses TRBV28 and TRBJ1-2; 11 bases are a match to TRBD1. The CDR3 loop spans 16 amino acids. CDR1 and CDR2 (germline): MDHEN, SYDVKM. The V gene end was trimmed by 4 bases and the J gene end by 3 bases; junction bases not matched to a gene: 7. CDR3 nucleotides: TGTGCCAGCAGTTCCGGACAGGGGGCAGCTTACTATGGCTACACCTTC. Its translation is CASSSGQGAAYYGYTF.

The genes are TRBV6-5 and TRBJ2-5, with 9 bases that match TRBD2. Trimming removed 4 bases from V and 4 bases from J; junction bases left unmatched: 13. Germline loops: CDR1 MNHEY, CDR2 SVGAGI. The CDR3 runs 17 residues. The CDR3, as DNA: TGTGCCAGCAGTTCTACTCGCGGGGGGGCGCGAGGAGAGACCCAGTACTTC. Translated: CASSSTRGGARGETQYF.

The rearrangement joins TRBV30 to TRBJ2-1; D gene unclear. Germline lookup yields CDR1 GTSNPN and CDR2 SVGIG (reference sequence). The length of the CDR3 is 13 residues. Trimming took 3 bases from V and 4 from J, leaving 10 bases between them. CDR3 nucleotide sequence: TGTGCCTGGAGACGTAAGGGATACAATGAGCAGTTCTTC. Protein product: CAWRRKGYNEQFF.

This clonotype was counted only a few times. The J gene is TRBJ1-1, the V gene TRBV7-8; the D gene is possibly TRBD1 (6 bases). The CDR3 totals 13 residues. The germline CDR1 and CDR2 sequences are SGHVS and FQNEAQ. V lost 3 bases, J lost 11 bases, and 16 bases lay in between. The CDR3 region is CASSFGGRLGAFF. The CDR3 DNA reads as TGTGCCAGCAGCTTTGGGGGCCGGTTAGGGGCTTTCTTT.

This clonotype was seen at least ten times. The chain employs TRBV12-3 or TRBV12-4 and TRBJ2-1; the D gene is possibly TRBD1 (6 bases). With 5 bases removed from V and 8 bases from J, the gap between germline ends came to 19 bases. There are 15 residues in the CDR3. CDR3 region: CASSPGTSLLDEQFF. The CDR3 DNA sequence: TGTGCCAGCAGTCCCGGGACATCCCTGTTGGATGAGCAGTTCTTC.

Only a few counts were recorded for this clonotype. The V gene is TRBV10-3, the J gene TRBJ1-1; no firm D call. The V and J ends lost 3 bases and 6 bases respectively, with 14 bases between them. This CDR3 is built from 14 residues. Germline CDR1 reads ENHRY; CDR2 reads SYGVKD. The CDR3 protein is CAISDRGQGPEAFF. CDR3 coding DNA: TGTGCCATCAGTGATCGGGGTCAAGGTCCTGAAGCTTTCTTT.

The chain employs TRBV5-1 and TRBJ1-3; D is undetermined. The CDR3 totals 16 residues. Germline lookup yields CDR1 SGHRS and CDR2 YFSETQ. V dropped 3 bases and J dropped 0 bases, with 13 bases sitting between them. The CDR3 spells CASSSPEADSGNTIYF. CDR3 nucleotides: TGCGCCAGCAGCTCTCCGGAGGCGGACTCTGGAAACACCATATATTTT.

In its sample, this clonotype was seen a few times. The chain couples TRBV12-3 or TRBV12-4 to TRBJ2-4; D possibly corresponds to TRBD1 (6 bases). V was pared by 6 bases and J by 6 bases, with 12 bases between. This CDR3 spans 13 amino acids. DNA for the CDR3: TGTGCCAGCAGAACAGGGTCCGCAAACATTCAGTACTTC. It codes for CASRTGSANIQYF.

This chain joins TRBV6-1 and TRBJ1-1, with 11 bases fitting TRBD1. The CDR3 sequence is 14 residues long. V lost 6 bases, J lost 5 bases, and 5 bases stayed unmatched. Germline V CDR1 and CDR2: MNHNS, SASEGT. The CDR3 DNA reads TGTGCCAGCAGGGGACAGGGGGGAAAAACTGAAGCTTTCTTT. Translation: CASRGQGGKTEAFF.

CDR3 in DNA: TGTGCCAGCAGATTCCGGGCCTCATACGAGCAGTACTTC. Translation gives CASRFRASYEQYF. The chain joins TRBV11-2 to TRBJ2-7; D gene ambiguous. The germline V gene encodes CDR1 SGHAT and CDR2 FQNNGV. The CDR3 has 13 residues. Trimming stripped 6 bases from V and 4 bases from J, with 13 bases between.

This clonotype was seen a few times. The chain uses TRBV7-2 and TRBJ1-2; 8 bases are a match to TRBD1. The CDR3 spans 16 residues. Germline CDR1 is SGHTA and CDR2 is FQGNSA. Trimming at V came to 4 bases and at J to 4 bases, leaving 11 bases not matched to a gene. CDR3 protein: CASSSGTGQGSYGYTF. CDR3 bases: TGTGCCAGCAGCTCGGGGACAGGACAAGGGAGCTATGGCTACACCTTC.

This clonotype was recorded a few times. The chain's CDR3 is CASSWGPTSFVNTEAFF. CDR3 bases: TGTGCCAGCAGTTGGGGACCGACGAGTTTTGTGAACACTGAAGCTTTCTTT. The chain employs TRBV28 and TRBJ1-1, with D possibly matching TRBD1 (5 bases). Trimming removed 4 bases from V and 0 bases from J, with 18 bases in between. The CDR3 is 17 residues long. Germline CDR1 is MDHEN and CDR2 is SYDVKM.

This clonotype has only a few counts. CDR3 sequence: CASSQVRQGVSYNEQFF. For the CDR3, the DNA is TGTGCCAGCAGCCAGGTCAGGCAGGGGGTTTCCTACAATGAGCAGTTCTTC. The rearrangement joins TRBV4-2 to TRBJ2-1; TRBD1 matches 7 bases. CDR1 LGHNA and CDR2 YNFKEQ come from the germline V gene. This CDR3 spans 17 amino acids. The junction had 9 bases not matched to a gene; V was cut back by 3 bases and J by 1 base.

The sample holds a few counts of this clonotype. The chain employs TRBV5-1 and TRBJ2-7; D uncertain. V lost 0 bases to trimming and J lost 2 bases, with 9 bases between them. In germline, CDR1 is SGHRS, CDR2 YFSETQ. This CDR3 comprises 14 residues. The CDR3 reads CASSLGPLAYEQYF. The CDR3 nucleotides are TGCGCCAGCAGCTTGGGACCTCTAGCCTACGAGCAGTACTTC.

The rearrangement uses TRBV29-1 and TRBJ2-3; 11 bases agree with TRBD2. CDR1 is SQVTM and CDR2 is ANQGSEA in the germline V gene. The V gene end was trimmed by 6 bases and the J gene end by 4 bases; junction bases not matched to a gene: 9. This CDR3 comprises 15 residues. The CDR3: CSVPRLAGGPDTQYF. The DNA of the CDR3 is TGCAGCGTGCCCCGGCTAGCGGGAGGCCCAGATACGCAGTATTTT.

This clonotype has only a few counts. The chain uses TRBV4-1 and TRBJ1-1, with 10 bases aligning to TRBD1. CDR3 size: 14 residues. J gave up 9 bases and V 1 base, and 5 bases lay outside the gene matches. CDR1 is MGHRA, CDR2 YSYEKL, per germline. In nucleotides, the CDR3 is TGCGCCAGCAGCCAAGGGACAGGGGGAGATAAAGCTTTCTTT. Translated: CASSQGTGGDKAFF.

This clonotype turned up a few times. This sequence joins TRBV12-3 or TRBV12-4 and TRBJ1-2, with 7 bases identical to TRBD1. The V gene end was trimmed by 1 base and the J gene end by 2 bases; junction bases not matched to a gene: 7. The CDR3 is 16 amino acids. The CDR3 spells CASSLGFSGGNYGYTF. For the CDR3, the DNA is TGTGCCAGCAGTTTAGGGTTTTCAGGGGGAAACTATGGCTACACCTTC.

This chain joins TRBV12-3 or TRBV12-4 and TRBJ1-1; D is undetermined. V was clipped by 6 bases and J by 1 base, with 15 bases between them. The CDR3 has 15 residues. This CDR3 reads CASSVLPGRNTEAFF. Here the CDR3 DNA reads TGTGCCAGCAGCGTACTTCCGGGAAGGAACACTGAAGCTTTCTTT.

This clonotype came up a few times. The CDR3: CASSRDYTDTQYF. CDR3 coding DNA: TGTGCCAGCAGTCGGGACTACACAGATACGCAGTATTTT. The genes are TRBV12-3 or TRBV12-4 and TRBJ2-3; 7 bases are a match to TRBD2. Trimming took 5 bases from V and 2 from J; bases not matched to a gene: 1. The CDR3 spans 13 residues.

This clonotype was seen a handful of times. The CDR3 loop reads CASSLDRASEAFF. In DNA, the CDR3 is TGCGCCAGCAGCCTAGACAGGGCTTCTGAAGCTTTCTTT. The genes are TRBV5-1 and TRBJ1-1; 7 positions agree with TRBD1. CDR1 and CDR2 from the germline V gene are SGHRS and YFSETQ. V trimming: 4 bases; J trimming: 6 bases; junction bases outside the gene matches: 6. The CDR3 is 13 amino acids.